The 28 T cell receptor beta chains below were found in one sample sequenced in a study of multiple sclerosis patients with progressive multifocal leukoencephalopathy. Specified time point: more than five months of natalizumab therapy. Sequenced by immunoSEQ multiplex PCR; TCRdb stores in-frame clones only, minus some. Among 25,000 to 35,000 clones listed, roughly 90% were seen once. The sequencing used PBMCs, collected from a patient treated with natalizumab. These receptors came from a human donor with multiple sclerosis.

This clone turned up a few times. V usage is TRBV6-6 and J usage is TRBJ2-2; 7 bases align to TRBD2. Germline values: CDR1 MNHNY, CDR2 SVGAGI (reference sequence). The ends lost 8 bases at V and 0 bases at J; junction bases unmatched: 6. This CDR3 spans 15 amino acids. The CDR3 DNA reads TGTGCCAGCGCTCCCGGACTAGCGAACACCGGGGAGCTGTTTTTT. Translation: CASAPGLANTGELFF.

The rearrangement joins TRBV7-2 to TRBJ2-1; 10 bases map to TRBD2. The V segment lost 6 bases and the J segment 8 bases; nucleotides outside the gene matches: 4. The CDR3 length is 13 residues. Germline CDR1 reads SGHTA; CDR2 reads FQGNSA. The CDR3 loop reads CASRLAGYYEQFF. In DNA form, the CDR3 reads TGTGCCAGCAGACTAGCGGGATACTATGAGCAGTTCTTC.

This clone was counted once. V usage is TRBV4-3 and J usage is TRBJ2-2, with 10 nucleotides matching TRBD2. The V and J ends lost 5 bases and 9 bases, in that order; junction bases with no gene match: 9. Germline CDR1 reads LGHNA; CDR2 reads YSLEER. The CDR3 extends over 15 amino acids. In nucleotides, the CDR3 is TGCGCCAGCAGCGGAACGAGCGGGAGGGCCAGGGAGCTGTTTTTT. This translates into CASSGTSGRARELFF.

J is TRBJ2-1 and V is TRBV19; D gene ambiguous. Trimming stripped 0 bases from V and 0 bases from J, with 6 bases between. CDR1 is LNHDA, CDR2 SQIVND, per germline (reference sequence). The CDR3 is made up of 15 amino acids. DNA of the CDR3: TGTGCCAGTAGTATAGAAAGGGTCTCCTACAATGAGCAGTTCTTC. It encodes CASSIERVSYNEQFF.

V is TRBV11-2 and J is TRBJ2-7; D perhaps matches TRBD1 (6 bases). The CDR3 totals 13 residues. The V end was cut by 3 bases, the J end by 6 bases, with 12 bases between. Germline V lookup: CDR1 SGHAT, CDR2 FQNNGV. In DNA, the CDR3 is TGTGCCAGCAGCTTTATGGGGGCGCCCGAGCAGTACTTC. Protein product: CASSFMGAPEQYF.

The chain couples TRBV5-4 to TRBJ2-3; tentative D call: TRBD2 (7 bases). This CDR3 spans 17 amino acids. Germline V gene sequence: CDR1 SGHNT, CDR2 YYREEE (reference sequence). Deletions cut 3 bases from V and 1 base from J, with 18 bases between. The CDR3 spells CASSWGGRRTGTDTQYF. In DNA, the CDR3 is TGTGCCAGCAGCTGGGGGGGCCGGAGGACCGGCACAGATACGCAGTATTTT.

This chain connects TRBV4-3 to TRBJ2-2; D not resolved. In germline, CDR1 is LGHNA, CDR2 YSLEER. The V end lost 0 bases, the J end lost 3 bases, and 8 bases lay between the germline ends. This CDR3 is 15 amino acids long. CDR3 protein: CASSQEWADTGELFF. The CDR3 DNA follows: TGCGCCAGCAGCCAAGAGTGGGCGGACACCGGGGAGCTGTTTTTT.

CDR3 sequence reads: CASSSIRDRGGFSPLHF. CDR3 bases: TGTGCCAGCTCATCTATCCGGGACAGGGGCGGGTTTTCACCCCTCCACTTT. The gene calls are TRBV18 and TRBJ1-6, with TRBD1 matching 10 bases. CDR3 length: 17 residues. The germline gives CDR1 KGHSH, CDR2 LQKENI. V was pared by 5 bases and J by 9 bases, with 13 bases of the junction left unmatched.

V gene TRBV13 combines with J gene TRBJ2-7; 7 bases agree with TRBD2. Losses at the gene ends were 5 bases for V and 12 bases for J; bases not matched to a gene: 10. The CDR3 covers 12 residues. Germline CDR1 and CDR2: PRHDT and FYEKMQ (reference sequence). The CDR3, as DNA: TGTGCCAGCAGCGAGAGGACTAGGGGCATGTACTTC. Protein product: CASSERTRGMYF.

This clone appeared a single time. The V gene is TRBV7-9, the J gene TRBJ1-2, with D perhaps TRBD1 (5 bases). The V gene lost 3 bases and the J gene lost 6 bases, with 8 bases spanning the gap. CDR3 length equals 12 residues. Germline V gene sequence: CDR1 SEHNR, CDR2 FQNEAQ (reference sequence). CDR3 amino acids: CASSFGADGYTF. For the CDR3, the DNA is TGTGCCAGCAGCTTTGGGGCAGATGGCTACACCTTC. Filled out from reference TRBV7-9 and TRBJ1-2, the complete variable domain reads DTGVSQNPRHKITKRGQNVTFRCDPISEHNRLYWYRQTLGQGPEFLTYFQNEAQLEKSRLLSDRFSAERPKGSFSTLEIQRTEQGDSAMYLCASSFGADGYTFGSGTRLTVV.

V is TRBV6-5 and J is TRBJ2-7; maybe TRBD2 (5 bases). The CDR3 contains 14 residues. Trimming left V 10 bases short and J 2 bases short, with 18 bases between. Looked up from germline, CDR1 is MNHEY and CDR2 is SVGAGI. The CDR3 loop is CATAQTGFPYEQYF. The DNA for the CDR3 is TGTGCCACCGCTCAAACGGGGTTTCCCTACGAGCAGTACTTC.

This chain's CDR3 is CASGLVQGYTDTQYF. The CDR3 bases are TGTGCTAGTGGTTTGGTCCAGGGTTACACAGATACGCAGTATTTT. The J gene is TRBJ2-3, the V gene TRBV12-5; a weak D match, TRBD1 (5 bases). The CDR3 sequence is 15 residues long. Trimming left V 0 bases short and J 2 bases short, with 9 bases between. Germline-derived CDR1 and CDR2 are LGHNT and FRNRAP.

This clone was observed once. The chain uses TRBV19 and TRBJ2-7; a possible D gene is TRBD1 (6 bases). The CDR3 spans 15 residues. V gave up 1 base and J gave up 1 base, with 11 bases separating them. CDR1 is LNHDA and CDR2 is SQIVND in the germline V gene (reference sequence). DNA for the CDR3: TGTGCCAGTAGTATAGCCCCAGGGGTTTCCTACGAGCAGTACTTC. This translates into CASSIAPGVSYEQYF.

The CDR3 DNA sequence: TGCGCCAGCAGCCAAGATCCAGGGGGCCCCTATGGCTACACCTTC. This gives the protein CASSQDPGGPYGYTF. The chain is built from TRBV4-3 and TRBJ1-2; the match to TRBD1 covers 8 bases. CDR1 and CDR2 from the germline V gene are LGHNA and YSLEER. The CDR3 spans 15 residues. V lost 0 bases to trimming and J lost 4 bases; unmatched junction nucleotides: 4.

The chain has TRBV10-3 and TRBJ1-1, with TRBD1 as a possible D gene (6 bases). The CDR3 consists of 12 residues. The germline V gene has CDR1 ENHRY and CDR2 SYGVKD. The V end lost 6 bases, the J end lost 7 bases, and 12 bases lay between the germline ends. CDR3 coding DNA: TGTGCCATCAGGGAGCAGGGGTTTGAAGCTTTCTTT. It yields the protein CAIREQGFEAFF.

This clone was counted a few times. The J gene is TRBJ1-2, the V gene TRBV6-5; 9 bases agree with TRBD1. V lost 6 bases and J lost 4; bases outside the gene matches: 6. The germline CDR1 and CDR2 sequences are MNHEY and SVGAGI. The CDR3 totals 14 residues. CDR3 DNA sequence: TGTGCCAGCAGGAACAGGGGGCTGGTCTATGGCTACACCTTC. This codes for CASRNRGLVYGYTF.

CDR3 sequence reads: CASSQAGQAKSNSPLHF. The CDR3 nucleotides are TGCGCCAGCAGCCAAGCGGGACAGGCGAAATCCAATTCACCCCTCCACTTT. V usage is TRBV4-1 and J usage is TRBJ1-6; 8 nucleotides match TRBD1. V lost 1 base and J lost 7; bases outside the gene matches: 9. Per germline, CDR1 MGHRA and CDR2 YSYEKL. The CDR3 has 17 amino acids.

The table lists this clone with a few counts. V and J are TRBV10-2 and TRBJ1-5, with TRBD1 identical over 8 bases. This CDR3 has 13 residues. V lost 7 bases and J lost 7; bases outside the gene matches: 6. Germline V gene data show CDR1 as WSHSY and CDR2 as SAAADI. CDR3 in amino acids: CASNGQGVQPQHF. The CDR3 DNA reads as TGCGCCAGCAACGGACAGGGTGTCCAGCCCCAGCATTTT.

The V and J genes are TRBV21-1 and TRBJ2-1; TRBD2 is the table's D call and was not checked against the DNA. TRBV21-1 is designated a pseudogene. This CDR3 is built from 17 residues. CDR3: CASSKDCRGSSYNEQFF. The CDR3 DNA sequence: TGTGCCAGCAGCAAAGATTGCCGCGGGAGTTCCTACAATGAGCAGTTCTTC.

This chain links TRBV28 with TRBJ1-1; the D is unclear. The CDR3 consists of 15 residues. CDR1 and CDR2 (germline): MDHEN, SYDVKM. The V end was cut by 5 bases, the J end by 0 bases, with 13 bases between. CDR3 protein: CASSPRRGVNTEAFF. In nucleotides, the CDR3 is TGTGCCAGCAGTCCTCGTCGGGGTGTGAACACTGAAGCTTTCTTT. The full variable domain, rest sourced from reference TRBV28 and TRBJ1-1, is DVKVTQSSRYLVKRTGEKVFLECVQDMDHENMFWYRQDPGLGLRLIYFSYDVKMKEKGDIPEGYSVSREKKERFSLILESASTNQTSMYLCASSPRRGVNTEAFFGQGTRLTVV.

Worth noting for this clone: This CDR3 fails to terminate in the conserved phenylalanine or tryptophan, so it likely reflects a read error. It is unclear where the CDR3 begins or ends on the DNA, so no DNA is shown, and the CDR3 is as TCRdb lists it. CDR3: CASSAGTGGRVPS. V gene TRBV2 combines with J gene TRBJ2-7; no check of the table's D call, TRBD1, against the DNA was made. The CDR3 numbers 13 amino acids, ends counted. Germline lookup yields CDR1 SNHLY and CDR2 FYNNEI.

The chain employs TRBV19 and TRBJ2-1; 11 bases match TRBD2. V was pared by 5 bases and J by 9 bases, with 6 bases of the junction left unmatched. Germline CDR1 reads LNHDA; CDR2 reads SQIVND (reference sequence). The CDR3 is 14 residues long. CDR3 sequence (DNA): TGTGCCAGTAGTGTTAGCGGGAGGGCTGGTGAGCAGTTCTTC. It yields the protein CASSVSGRAGEQFF.

This clone has only one observation. The J gene is TRBJ1-1, the V gene TRBV2; a possible D gene is TRBD1 (5 bases). Germline values: CDR1 SNHLY, CDR2 FYNNEI. CDR3 length equals 15 residues. V was pared by 7 bases and J by 1 base, with 16 bases between. CDR3 sequence: CASNRDARWNTEAFF. For the CDR3, the DNA is TGTGCCAGCAACCGGGACGCCAGGTGGAACACTGAAGCTTTCTTT.

The table lists this clone with a few counts. At one end, the junction sequence differs from germline, possibly due to a read error. The chain is built from TRBV2 and TRBJ1-1, with TRBD1 as a possible D gene (5 bases). The CDR3 is 12 residues long. In germline, CDR1 is SNHLY, CDR2 FYNNEI. In DNA form, the CDR3 reads TGTGCCAGCAGTGAAGCGCCCCCCAGGGACCGCTTT. This translates into CASSEAPPRDRF.

J is TRBJ1-2 and V is TRBV25-1; D is undetermined. This CDR3 has 13 amino acids. Trimming removed 2 bases from V and 4 bases from J, with 8 bases in between. Germline-derived CDR1 and CDR2 are MGHDK and SYGVNS. In DNA form, the CDR3 reads TGTGCCAGCAGTGAAAGGTACACCTATGGCTACACCTTC. It translates to CASSERYTYGYTF.

This clone has only one observation. The gene calls are TRBV10-3 and TRBJ2-2, with 11 nucleotides matching TRBD2. This CDR3 is built from 18 residues. The V gene's germline CDR1 is ENHRY and CDR2 SYGVKD. Trimming at V came to 0 bases and at J to 4 bases, leaving 7 bases not matched to a gene. This chain's CDR3 is CAISESIAGGAVTGELFF. The CDR3 nucleotides read TGTGCCATCAGTGAGTCGATAGCGGGAGGGGCGGTCACCGGGGAGCTGTTTTTT.

This rearrangement joins TRBV11-2 to TRBJ2-7, with TRBD2 matching 10 bases. Germline-derived CDR1 and CDR2 are SGHAT and FQNNGV. There are 15 residues in the CDR3. The ends lost 4 bases at V and 2 bases at J; junction bases unmatched: 5. This CDR3 reads CASSSRTSGAYEQYF. The CDR3 bases are TGTGCCAGCAGCTCCCGGACTAGCGGAGCCTACGAGCAGTACTTC.

The chain carries TRBV12-5 and TRBJ2-3; D is uncertain. CDR1 and CDR2 from the germline V gene are LGHNT and FRNRAP. Trimming removed 3 bases from V and 1 base from J, with 5 bases in between. The CDR3 is made up of 13 amino acids. The CDR3 sequence: CASGFPGTDTQYF. The CDR3 nucleotides are TGTGCTAGTGGTTTCCCCGGCACAGATACGCAGTATTTT. The whole variable domain, filled in from reference TRBV12-5 and TRBJ2-3, reads DARVTQTPRHKVTEMGQEVTMRCQPILGHNTVFWYRQTMMQGLELLAYFRNRAPLDDSGMPKDRFSAEMPDATLATLKIQPSEPRDSAVYFCASGFPGTDTQYFGPGTRLTVL.